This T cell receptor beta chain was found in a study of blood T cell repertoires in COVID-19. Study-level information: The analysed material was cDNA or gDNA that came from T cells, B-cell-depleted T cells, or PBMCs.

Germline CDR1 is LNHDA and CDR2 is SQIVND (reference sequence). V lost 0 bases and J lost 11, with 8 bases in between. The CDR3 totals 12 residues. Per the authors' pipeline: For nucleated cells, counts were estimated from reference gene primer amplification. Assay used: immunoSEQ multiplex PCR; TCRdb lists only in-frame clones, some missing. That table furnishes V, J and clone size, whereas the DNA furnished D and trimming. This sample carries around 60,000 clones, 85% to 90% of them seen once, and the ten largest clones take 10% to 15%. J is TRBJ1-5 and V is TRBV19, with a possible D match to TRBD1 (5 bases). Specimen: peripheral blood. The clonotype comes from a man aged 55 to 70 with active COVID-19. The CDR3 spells CASSIEGVSQHF. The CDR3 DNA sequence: TGTGCCAGTAGTATAGAAGGGGTGTCCCAGCATTTT.